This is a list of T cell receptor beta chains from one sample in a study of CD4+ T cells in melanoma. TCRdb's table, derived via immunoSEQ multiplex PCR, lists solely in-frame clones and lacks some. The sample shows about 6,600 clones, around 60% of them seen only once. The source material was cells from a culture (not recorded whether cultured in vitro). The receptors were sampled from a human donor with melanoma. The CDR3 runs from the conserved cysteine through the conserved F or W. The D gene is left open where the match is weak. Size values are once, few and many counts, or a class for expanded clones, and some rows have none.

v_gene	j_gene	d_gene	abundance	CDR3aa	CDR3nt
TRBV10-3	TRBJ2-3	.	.	CAISEFWDTPHRDTQYF	TGTGCCATCAGTGAGTTCTGGGACACTCCTCATCGGGATACGCAGTATTTT
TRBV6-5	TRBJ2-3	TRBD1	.	CASSYGQGPDTQYF	TGTGCCAGCAGTTACGGACAGGGGCCAGATACGCAGTATTTT
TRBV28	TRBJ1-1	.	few	CASSFIRVNTEAFF	TGTGCCAGCAGTTTCATACGGGTGAACACTGAAGCTTTCTTT
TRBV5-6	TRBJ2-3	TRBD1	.	CASSPRTGGYTQYF	TGTGCCAGCAGCCCACGGACAGGGGGCTATACGCAGTATTTT
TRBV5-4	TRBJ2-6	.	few	CASSSGGTHGASGANVLTF	TGTGCCAGCAGCAGTGGCGGGACACACGGAGCCTCTGGGGCCAACGTCCTGACTTTC
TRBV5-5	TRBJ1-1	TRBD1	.	CASSQGQLRMNTEAFF	TGTGCCAGCAGCCAGGGACAGCTACGAATGAACACTGAAGCTTTCTTT
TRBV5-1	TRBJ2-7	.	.	CASSLSRAEGSYEQYF	TGCGCCAGCAGCTTGTCGAGGGCAGAAGGTAGCTACGAGCAGTACTTC
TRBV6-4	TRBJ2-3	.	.	CASSDSIGGPDTQYF	TGTGCCAGCAGTGACTCGATCGGGGGGCCAGATACGCAGTATTTT
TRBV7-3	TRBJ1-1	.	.	CASSATTVTEAFF	TGTGCCAGCAGCGCGACGACAGTTACTGAAGCTTTCTTT
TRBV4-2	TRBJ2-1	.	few	CASSQEAYNEQFF	TGTGCCAGCAGCCAAGAGGCTTACAATGAGCAGTTCTTC
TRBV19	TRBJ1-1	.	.	CASRGPEAFF	TGTGCCAGTAGGGGTCCTGAAGCTTTCTTT
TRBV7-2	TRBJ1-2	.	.	CASSLDGGASNYGYTF	TGTGCCAGCAGCTTAGATGGTGGCGCCAGTAACTATGGCTACACCTTC
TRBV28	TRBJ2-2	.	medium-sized	CASSPGPRTFTGELFF	TGTGCCAGCAGCCCAGGACCGCGAACTTTCACCGGGGAGCTGTTTTTT
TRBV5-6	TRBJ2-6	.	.	CASTPIRGSGANVLTF	TGTGCCAGCACCCCGATTCGGGGATCTGGGGCCAACGTCCTGACTTTC
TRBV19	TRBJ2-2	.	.	CASIRRFRGERFTGELFF	TGTGCCAGTATTCGGAGGTTTCGCGGGGAGCGCTTCACCGGGGAGCTGTTTTTT
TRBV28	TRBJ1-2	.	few	CASSLIVRDGYTF	TGTGCCAGCAGTTTGATCGTCAGGGATGGCTACACCTTC
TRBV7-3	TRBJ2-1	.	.	CASSFIGSSYNEQFF	TGTGCCAGCAGCTTTATTGGGAGCTCCTACAATGAGCAGTTCTTC
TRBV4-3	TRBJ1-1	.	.	CASSFSRVTTEAFF	TGCGCCAGCAGCTTTTCTCGGGTGACCACTGAAGCTTTCTTT
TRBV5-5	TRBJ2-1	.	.	CASTTSGEQFF	TGTGCCAGCACCACCTCGGGTGAGCAGTTCTTC
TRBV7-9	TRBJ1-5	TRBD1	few	CASSLGQGSGRDQPQHF	TGTGCCAGCAGCTTGGGACAGGGGTCCGGTCGAGATCAGCCCCAGCATTTT
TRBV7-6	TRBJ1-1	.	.	CASLGGMNTEAFF	TGTGCCAGCCTTGGGGGGATGAACACTGAAGCTTTCTTT
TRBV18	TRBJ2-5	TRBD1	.	CASSRDRDRETQYF	TGTGCCAGCTCACGGGACAGGGACCGAGAGACCCAGTACTTC
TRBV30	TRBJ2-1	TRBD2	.	CAFTSGGAYEQFF	TGTGCCTTCACTAGCGGGGGGGCCTATGAGCAGTTCTTC
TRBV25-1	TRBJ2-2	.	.	CASSSPTGELFF	TGTGCCAGCAGTTCACCGACCGGGGAGCTGTTTTTT
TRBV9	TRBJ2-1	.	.	CASSVGYNEQFF	TGTGCCAGCAGCGTTGGTTACAATGAGCAGTTCTTC
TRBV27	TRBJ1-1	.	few	CASSFSPGRTEAFF	TGTGCCAGCAGTTTTTCCCCGGGTCGGACTGAAGCTTTCTTT
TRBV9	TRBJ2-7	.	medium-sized	CASSEGGGVPYEQYF	TGTGCCAGCAGCGAGGGGGGCGGGGTCCCGTACGAGCAGTACTTC
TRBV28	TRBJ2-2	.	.	CASSLEFGNGEISGELFF	TGTGCCAGCAGTTTAGAATTCGGAAATGGGGAAATTTCCGGGGAGCTGTTTTTT
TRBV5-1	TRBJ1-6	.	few	CASMRAPGGSPLHF	TGCGCCAGCATGAGGGCCCCCGGTGGGTCACCCCTCCACTTT
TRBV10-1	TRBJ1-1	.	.	CASSESVGSTEAFF	TGCGCCAGCAGTGAGTCGGTAGGGAGCACTGAAGCTTTCTTT
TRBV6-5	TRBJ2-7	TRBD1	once	CASRSTGGAPYEQYF	TGTGCCAGCAGATCTACAGGGGGCGCCCCCTACGAGCAGTACTTC
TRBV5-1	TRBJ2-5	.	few	CASSSTPDSGQETQYF	TGCGCCAGCAGCTCGACTCCTGATAGCGGTCAAGAGACCCAGTACTTC
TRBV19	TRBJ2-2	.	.	CASSIGRVGTGELFF	TGTGCCAGTAGTATAGGCAGGGTGGGGACCGGGGAGCTGTTTTTT
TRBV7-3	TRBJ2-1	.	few	CASSLIRDLNEQFF	TGTGCCAGCAGCTTAATAAGGGATCTGAATGAGCAGTTCTTC
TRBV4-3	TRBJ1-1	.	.	CASSQDSGVNTEAFF	TGCGCCAGCAGCCAAGATTCGGGGGTGAACACTGAAGCTTTCTTT
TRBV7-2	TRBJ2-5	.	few	CASSLGAQKETQYF	TGTGCCAGCAGCTTAGGGGCGCAAAAAGAGACCCAGTACTTC
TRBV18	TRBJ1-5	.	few	CASSPPGLGNQPQHF	TGTGCCAGCTCACCACCGGGCCTGGGCAATCAGCCCCAGCATTTT
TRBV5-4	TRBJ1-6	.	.	CASSLAYRDSPLHF	TGTGCCAGCAGCTTGGCCTACAGGGATTCACCCCTCCACTTT
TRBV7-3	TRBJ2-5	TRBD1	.	CASSYQGARETQYF	TGTGCCAGCAGCTATCAGGGGGCGAGGGAGACCCAGTACTTC
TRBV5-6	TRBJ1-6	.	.	CASGTNGGPYNSPLHF	TGTGCCAGCGGGACTAACGGGGGACCCTATAATTCACCCCTCCACTTT
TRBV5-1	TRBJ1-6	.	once	CASSLPGGSYNSPLHF	TGCGCCAGCAGCTTGCCGGGAGGCTCCTATAATTCACCCCTCCACTTT
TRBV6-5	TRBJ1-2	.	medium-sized	CASTKGRSGYTF	TGTGCCAGCACTAAGGGGCGGTCGGGCTACACCTTC
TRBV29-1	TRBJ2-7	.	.	CSVSSNQGSDEQYF	TGCAGCGTCTCATCTAACCAGGGTTCGGACGAGCAGTACTTC
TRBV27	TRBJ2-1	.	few	CASSYNEQFF	TGTGCCAGCAGTTACAATGAGCAGTTCTTC
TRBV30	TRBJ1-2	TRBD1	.	CASSGQGGSNYGYTF	TGTGCCTCCTCGGGACAGGGGGGGAGTAACTATGGCTACACCTTC
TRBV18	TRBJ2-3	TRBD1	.	CASSPGWTGSTDTQYF	TGTGCCAGCTCACCAGGCTGGACAGGAAGCACAGATACGCAGTATTTT
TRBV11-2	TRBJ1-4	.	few	CASSPPGSGANEKLFF	TGTGCCAGCAGCCCGCCCGGCTCGGGCGCTAATGAAAAACTGTTTTTT
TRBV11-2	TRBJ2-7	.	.	CASSLRQYYEQYF	TGTGCCAGCAGCTTAAGGCAGTATTACGAGCAGTACTTC
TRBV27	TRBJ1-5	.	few	CASSRGFNQPQHF	TGTGCCAGCAGTCGGGGGTTCAATCAGCCCCAGCATTTT
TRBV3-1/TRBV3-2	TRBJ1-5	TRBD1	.	CASSEGQGYQPQHF	TGTGCCAGCAGCGAGGGACAGGGATATCAGCCCCAGCATTTT